Below, 4 T cell receptor beta chains from the same sample are listed, as sequenced in a study of blood T cell repertoires in COVID-19. Assay used: immunoSEQ multiplex PCR; TCRdb lists only in-frame clones, some missing. This sample yields approximately 260,000 clones, of which about 80% are seen a single time; around 4.1% belongs to the top ten. The specimen was PBMCs or T cells enriched from blood (not recorded which). The receptor source for this set is a man aged 30 to 39 with acute COVID-19.

V and J are TRBV6-1 and TRBJ2-6; weak D call: TRBD2 (6 bases). The CDR3 has 16 residues. Deletions cut 2 bases from V and 3 bases from J, with 11 bases between. The germline gives CDR1 MNHNS, CDR2 SASEGT. The CDR3 loop reads CASSELAAGGANVLTF. The CDR3 DNA follows: TGTGCCAGCAGTGAATTAGCGGCAGGTGGGGCCAACGTCCTGACTTTC.

CDR3 in DNA: TGTGCCAGCAGACAGACAGGGTCCCATGGCTACACCTTC. The encoded protein is CASRQTGSHGYTF. V gene TRBV7-9 combines with J gene TRBJ1-2, with 7 bases identical to TRBD1. J gave up 6 bases and V 6 bases, and 7 bases lay outside the gene matches. Germline CDR1 SEHNR, CDR2 FQNEAQ (reference sequence). The CDR3 has 13 amino acids.

This clone turned up a few times. This chain connects TRBV6-5 to TRBJ1-6; no firm D call. Germline lookup yields CDR1 MNHEY and CDR2 SVGAGI. Trimming pared 2 bases from V and 11 bases from J, leaving 13 bases between. The CDR3 sequence is 14 residues long. The CDR3 DNA sequence: TGTGCCAGCAGTTACGAGGGCACACAGACACCCCTCCACTTT. Translating gives CASSYEGTQTPLHF.

This clone was picked up one time. The chain has TRBV11-1 and TRBJ1-4; 8 nucleotides line up with TRBD1. The CDR3 is made up of 15 amino acids. V lost 5 bases, J lost 8 bases, and 10 bases stayed unmatched. Germline-derived CDR1 and CDR2 are SGHAT and FQDESV (reference sequence). DNA of the CDR3: TGTGCCAGCAGCCTTACTGGGGACAGGACCGAAAAACTGTTTTTT. It specifies CASSLTGDRTEKLFF.